One sample yielded the 30 T cell receptor beta chains listed below, sequenced in a study of T cell changes during pregnancy in multiple sclerosis. The assay was immunoSEQ multiplex PCR, and TCRdb's table has in-frame clones only and misses some. The table has 40,000 to 45,000 clones, approximately 89% seen once. The sample here was CD4+ T cells from peripheral blood mononuclear cells, taken in the first trimester of pregnancy. These receptors were taken from a female donor with multiple sclerosis, enrolled in a pregnancy study.

The chain employs TRBV15 and TRBJ1-4; 10 bases line up with TRBD1. Germline assignment: CDR1 LNHNV and CDR2 YYDKDF (reference sequence). The CDR3 covers 14 residues. Trimming at V came to 3 bases and at J to 8 bases, leaving 3 bases not matched to a gene. As DNA, the CDR3 is TGTGCCACCAGCAGGGACAGGGGGGCGGAAAAACTGTTTTTT. Its protein product is CATSRDRGAEKLFF.

The CDR3 spells CASSAGTGNYEQYF. The CDR3 coding sequence is TGTGCCAGCAGCGCCGGGACAGGAAACTACGAGCAGTACTTC. The chain employs TRBV9 and TRBJ2-7; 8 bases agree with TRBD1. The CDR3 extends over 14 amino acids. After removal of 3 bases from V and 3 bases from J, the junction contained 5 bases not matched to a gene. Looked up from germline, CDR1 is SGDLS and CDR2 is YYNGEE.

The V gene is TRBV7-3, the J gene TRBJ2-3; the match to TRBD2 covers 8 bases. The CDR3 length is 15 residues. Per germline, CDR1 SGHTA and CDR2 FQGTGA. V lost 5 bases, J lost 4 bases, and 8 bases stayed unmatched. The CDR3 spells CASSQSRREADTQYF. The CDR3 coding sequence is TGTGCCAGCAGCCAGAGCCGGCGGGAGGCAGATACGCAGTATTTT.

This chain joins TRBV5-5 and TRBJ1-1; D possibly corresponds to TRBD1 (5 bases). Trimming removed 2 bases from V and 0 bases from J, with 14 bases in between. This CDR3 has 16 residues. The germline V gene has CDR1 SGHKS and CDR2 YYEKEE (reference sequence). The CDR3 protein is CASSFAREQMNTEAFF. Here the CDR3 DNA reads TGTGCCAGCAGCTTTGCCAGGGAACAGATGAACACTGAAGCTTTCTTT.

This clone was seen a few times. The chain employs TRBV4-3 and TRBJ2-5; 8 bases fit TRBD1. The CDR3 runs to 15 residues. In germline, CDR1 is LGHNA, CDR2 YSLEER. Trimming removed 4 bases from V and 4 bases from J; junction bases left unmatched: 8. For the CDR3, the DNA is TGCGCCAGCAGCCGAACCCAGGACAGGGCAGAGACCCAGTACTTC. This gives the protein CASSRTQDRAETQYF.

This chain's CDR3 is CASSSLEQGPGGTEAFF. DNA for the CDR3: TGTGCCAGTAGCAGCCTCGAACAGGGGCCGGGTGGCACTGAAGCTTTCTTT. The V call is TRBV19, the J call TRBJ1-1; 7 nucleotides align to TRBD1. Germline values: CDR1 LNHDA, CDR2 SQIVND (reference sequence). This CDR3 contains 17 residues. V shed 6 bases, J shed 4 bases, and the junction held 17 bases outside the gene matches.

V and J are TRBV11-2 and TRBJ2-7; D gene uncertain. Looked up from germline, CDR1 is SGHAT and CDR2 is FQNNGV. This CDR3 comprises 11 residues. The V end lost 6 bases, the J end lost 3 bases, and 6 bases lay between the germline ends. The DNA of the CDR3 is TGTGCCAGCAGTTCCTACTACGAGCAGTACTTC. Translation: CASSSYYEQYF.

The chain carries TRBV5-1 and TRBJ2-7; D remains ambiguous. The CDR3 extends over 15 amino acids. Germline V gene data show CDR1 as SGHRS and CDR2 as YFSETQ. V lost 2 bases, J lost 0 bases, and 12 bases lay in between. The CDR3 sequence is CASSFARLSSYEQYF. The CDR3 DNA reads as TGCGCCAGCAGCTTCGCGCGTCTGAGCTCCTACGAGCAGTACTTC.

The CDR3 is CASSLLGSGSTDTQYF. The DNA of the CDR3 is TGTGCCAGCAGCTTGTTGGGTAGCGGAAGCACAGATACGCAGTATTTT. The rearrangement links TRBV5-6 to TRBJ2-3; D possibly corresponds to TRBD2 (6 bases). This CDR3 comprises 16 residues. The germline V gene encodes CDR1 SGHDT and CDR2 YYEEEE. V lost 1 base, J lost 0 bases, and 12 bases lay in between.

This clone came up once. DNA of the CDR3: TGCGCCAGCAGCGGGACAGGATCCGGCACCGGGGAGCTGTTTTTT. This translates into CASSGTGSGTGELFF. V gene TRBV5-1 combines with J gene TRBJ2-2, with 8 nucleotides matching TRBD1. This CDR3 region has 15 residues. J was trimmed by 4 bases and V by 4 bases; bases with no gene match: 6. Germline assignment: CDR1 SGHRS and CDR2 YFSETQ. Variable domain in full (rest from reference TRBV5-1 and TRBJ2-2): KAGVTQTPRYLIKTRGQQVTLSCSPISGHRSVSWYQQTPGQGLQFLFEYFSETQRNKGNFPGRFSGRQFSNSRSEMNVSTLELGDSALYLCASSGTGSGTGELFFGEGSRLTVL.

This sequence joins TRBV5-1 and TRBJ2-7, with 8 bases lining up with TRBD2. From germline, CDR1 is SGHRS and CDR2 YFSETQ. V shed 4 bases, J shed 1 base, and the junction held 7 bases outside the gene matches. This CDR3 is 15 amino acids long. The CDR3 reads CASSIGLAKSYEQYF. The CDR3 DNA sequence: TGCGCCAGCAGCATTGGACTAGCCAAATCCTACGAGCAGTACTTC.

The genes are TRBV9 and TRBJ2-1; 8 nucleotides match TRBD1. This CDR3 is 13 amino acids long. Germline V lookup: CDR1 SGDLS, CDR2 YYNGEE. V gave up 6 bases and J gave up 6 bases; unmatched junction bases: 5. CDR3 nucleotide sequence: TGTGCCAGCATGACAGGGACAGGCAATGAGCAGTTCTTC. Translation: CASMTGTGNEQFF.

The V call is TRBV9, the J call TRBJ2-3; 10 nucleotides line up with TRBD1. Germline V gene lookup returns CDR1 SGDLS and CDR2 YYNGEE. The CDR3 runs 15 residues. Germline trimming cut 0 bases from V and 3 bases from J; bases unmatched to any gene: 1. The CDR3 loop reads CASSVGGQGTDTQYF. CDR3 nucleotide sequence: TGTGCCAGCAGCGTAGGGGGACAGGGGACAGATACGCAGTATTTT.

Of note for this clone: Compared with germline, one end of the junction differs, possibly owing to a read error. V usage is TRBV7-7 and J usage is TRBJ1-3; D perhaps matches TRBD1 (5 bases). Looked up from germline, CDR1 is SSHAT and CDR2 is FNYEAQ (reference sequence). The CDR3 totals 18 residues. CDR3 protein: CASSPFLSMTASGNTIYF. CDR3 nucleotides: TGTGCTAGCAGCCCGTTCCTCTCGATGACAGCCTCTGGAAACACCATATATTTT.

V is TRBV18 and J is TRBJ2-2; the match to TRBD1 covers 8 bases. J was trimmed by 6 bases and V by 3 bases; bases with no gene match: 6. The CDR3 loop spans 15 amino acids. The germline V gene has CDR1 KGHSH and CDR2 LQKENI. CDR3 coding DNA: TGTGCCAGCTCACCGAGGACAGGGCAGGCCGGGGAGCTGTTTTTT. Amino acids: CASSPRTGQAGELFF.

The chain links TRBV5-4 to TRBJ2-5; TRBD2 is a possible D gene (5 bases). V shed 4 bases and J shed 4 bases, with 20 bases lying between them. The CDR3 contains 16 residues. The germline V gene has CDR1 SGHNT and CDR2 YYREEE (reference sequence). DNA for the CDR3: TGTGCCAGCAGCGTCGACTTCCAGCGGACGACAGAGACCCAGTACTTC. Protein: CASSVDFQRTTETQYF.

The chain couples TRBV30 to TRBJ2-2; 7 bases are shared with TRBD1. The germline gives CDR1 GTSNPN, CDR2 SVGIG (reference sequence). The ends lost 7 bases at V and 1 base at J; junction bases unmatched: 9. The CDR3 has 15 amino acids. The CDR3 here is CALGQLSMNTGELFF. CDR3 nucleotide sequence: TGTGCCTTGGGACAGCTTTCTATGAACACCGGGGAGCTGTTTTTT.

The chain uses TRBV7-2 and TRBJ2-7; D is possibly TRBD1 (6 bases). Germline CDR1 and CDR2: SGHTA and FQGNSA. V lost 8 bases and J 3 bases, leaving 17 bases between the germline ends. The CDR3 runs 14 residues. CDR3 amino acids: CASCLSGTIYEQYF. CDR3 coding DNA: TGTGCCAGCTGCCTCTCCGGGACAATCTACGAGCAGTACTTC.

This rearrangement joins TRBV9 to TRBJ2-7; the D gene is possibly TRBD2 (7 bases). Per the germline V gene, CDR1 is SGDLS and CDR2 is YYNGEE. CDR3 length equals 13 residues. V lost 4 bases and J 5 bases, leaving 13 bases between the germline ends. The CDR3 region has the DNA TGTGCCAGCAGCCAAGGGGGGGATAACGAGCAGTACTTC. As protein: CASSQGGDNEQYF.

J is TRBJ2-2 and V is TRBV18, with a weak D call TRBD2 (5 bases). There are 15 residues in the CDR3. Germline CDR1 is KGHSH and CDR2 is LQKENI. The V end was cut by 8 bases, the J end by 1 base, with 14 bases between. This CDR3 reads CASTWVSENTGELFF. The CDR3 region has the DNA TGTGCCAGCACGTGGGTTAGCGAGAACACCGGGGAGCTGTTTTTT.

The V and J genes are TRBV7-8 and TRBJ2-5, with TRBD2 matching over 10 bases. With 4 bases clipped from V and 5 bases from J, the junction kept 16 bases outside the gene matches. The CDR3 covers 18 residues. Germline loops: CDR1 SGHVS, CDR2 FQNEAQ. The chain's CDR3 is CASSSIPRSGRAVETQYF. The CDR3 DNA reads TGTGCCAGCAGCTCCATCCCCAGGAGCGGGAGGGCCGTCGAGACCCAGTACTTC.

The chain links TRBV5-5 to TRBJ2-1; 8 bases are shared with TRBD2. The CDR3 extends over 14 amino acids. The germline gives CDR1 SGHKS, CDR2 YYEKEE (reference sequence). Trimming removed 0 bases from V and 8 bases from J; junction bases left unmatched: 4. CDR3 sequence reads: CASSLGWTSYEQFF. CDR3 bases: TGTGCCAGCAGCTTGGGGTGGACTAGCTATGAGCAGTTCTTC.

The chain recombines TRBV19 with TRBJ2-5, with D possibly TRBD2 on 6 matching bases. V was cut by 2 bases and J by 4 bases, with 8 bases left in between. CDR3 length: 13 residues. From germline, CDR1 is LNHDA and CDR2 SQIVND (reference sequence). DNA for the CDR3: TGTGCCAGTAGTATAAACGGGGGAGAGACCCAGTACTTC. It specifies CASSINGGETQYF. Variable domain in full (rest from reference TRBV19 and TRBJ2-5): DGGITQSPKYLFRKEGQNVTLSCEQNLNHDAMYWYRQDPGQGLRLIYYSQIVNDFQKGDIAEGYSVSREKKESFPLTVTSAQKNPTAFYLCASSINGGETQYFGPGTRLLVL.

This clone has just one count. The rearrangement links TRBV18 to TRBJ1-2; the match to TRBD1 covers 7 bases. CDR1 is KGHSH, CDR2 LQKENI, per germline. CDR3 length equals 15 residues. After removal of 1 base from V and 3 bases from J, the junction contained 5 bases not matched to a gene. The CDR3 DNA is TGTGCCAGCTCACCACGACAGGGTGGTGACTATGGCTACACCTTC. Protein: CASSPRQGGDYGYTF.

The rearrangement joins TRBV5-1 to TRBJ2-1; TRBD2 matches 10 bases. Losses at the gene ends were 0 bases for V and 4 bases for J; bases not matched to a gene: 10. The CDR3 sequence is 18 residues long. CDR1 and CDR2 (germline): SGHRS, YFSETQ. This CDR3 is CASSLASSGSWLYNEQFF. In DNA, the CDR3 is TGCGCCAGCAGCTTGGCCTCTAGCGGGAGCTGGCTATACAATGAGCAGTTCTTC.

The chain is built from TRBV28 and TRBJ2-7, with TRBD2 matching 12 bases. J gave up 5 bases and V 5 bases, and 4 bases lay outside the gene matches. The length of the CDR3 is 14 residues. Germline V gene lookup returns CDR1 MDHEN and CDR2 SYDVKM. CDR3 residues: CASSELAGGNEQYF. The DNA of the CDR3 is TGTGCCAGCAGTGAACTAGCGGGAGGCAACGAGCAGTACTTC.

This clone appeared a few times. V is TRBV5-6 and J is TRBJ2-3; 7 nucleotides line up with TRBD1. V was pared by 0 bases and J by 9 bases, with 4 bases of the junction left unmatched. Looked up from germline, CDR1 is SGHDT and CDR2 is YYEEEE. The CDR3 has 13 residues. The CDR3 is CASSLAGTATQYF. The CDR3, as DNA: TGTGCCAGCAGCTTGGCCGGGACAGCCACGCAGTATTTT.

The genes are TRBV4-2 and TRBJ1-2; 7 bases map to TRBD1. This CDR3 has 15 amino acids. CDR1 LGHNA and CDR2 YNFKEQ come from the germline V gene. The V gene end was trimmed by 6 bases and the J gene end by 4 bases; junction bases not matched to a gene: 11. DNA of the CDR3: TGTGCCAGCAGGGAAGGGACAGCGGGCCTCTATGGCTACACCTTC. Translation gives CASREGTAGLYGYTF.

This chain links TRBV10-3 with TRBJ1-1, with 8 bases lining up with TRBD1. Losses at the gene ends were 3 bases for V and 3 bases for J; bases not matched to a gene: 0. Germline V gives CDR1 ENHRY, CDR2 SYGVKD. CDR3 length: 13 amino acids. The CDR3 protein is CAISDRGHTEAFF. DNA of the CDR3: TGTGCCATCAGTGACAGGGGGCACACTGAAGCTTTCTTT.

This chain links TRBV4-1 with TRBJ1-2, with D maybe TRBD1 (6 bases). V lost 4 bases, J lost 8 bases, and 14 bases lay in between. CDR1 is MGHRA and CDR2 is YSYEKL in the germline V gene. The CDR3 length is 13 residues. The CDR3 is CASSLVGGGGYTF. The CDR3 region has the DNA TGCGCCAGCAGCCTTGTCGGGGGGGGCGGCTACACCTTC.